This T cell receptor beta chain is from a study of cytomegalovirus exposure and HLA in healthy donors. The PCR used 60 Vbeta and 13 Jbeta primers. The method was immunoSEQ multiplex PCR; TCRdb's version includes in-frame clones alone and lacks a portion of them. This sample has about 150,000 clones, with 76% found just once. V lost 2 bases and J lost 5; bases outside the gene matches: 7. This CDR3 is 15 amino acids long. CDR1 is WNHNN, CDR2 SYGVQD, per germline (reference sequence). Study-level results: Reportedly, cytomegalovirus status was diagnosed with high sensitivity and specificity. In an earlier analysis, in about 530 donors, most V segments appeared productive either ~87% or ~30% of the time. Rarity marked most TCR sequences, yet some public TCRs occurred in many donors.

As for this clone: The antigen remains unidentified.

Input material: PBMCs. This chain uses TRBV10-1 with TRBJ2-3, with TRBD2 matching over 7 bases. The receptor was isolated from a female donor in good health and CMV-seropositive. CDR3 sequence (DNA): TGCGCCAGCAGTGAGAATACGGGAGGCAGAGATACGCAGTATTTT. Translating gives CASSENTGGRDTQYF.